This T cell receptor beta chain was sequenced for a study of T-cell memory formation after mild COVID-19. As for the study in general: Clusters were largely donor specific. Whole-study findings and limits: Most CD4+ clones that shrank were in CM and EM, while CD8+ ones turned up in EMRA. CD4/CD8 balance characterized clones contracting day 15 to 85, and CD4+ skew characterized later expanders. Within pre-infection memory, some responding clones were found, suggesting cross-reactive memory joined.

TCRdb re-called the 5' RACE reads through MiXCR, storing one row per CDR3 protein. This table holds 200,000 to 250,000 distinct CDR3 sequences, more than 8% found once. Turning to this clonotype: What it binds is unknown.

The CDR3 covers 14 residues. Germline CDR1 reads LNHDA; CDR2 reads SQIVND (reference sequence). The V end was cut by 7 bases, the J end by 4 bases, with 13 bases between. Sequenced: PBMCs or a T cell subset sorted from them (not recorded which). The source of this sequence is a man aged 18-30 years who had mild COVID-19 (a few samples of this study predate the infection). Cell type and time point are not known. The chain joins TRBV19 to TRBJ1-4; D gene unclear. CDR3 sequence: CASTLDRLNEKLFF. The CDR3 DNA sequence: TGTGCCAGTACCTTGGACCGACTTAATGAAAAACTGTTTTTT.